This T cell receptor (beta chain) was captured in a study of shared T cell receptors in the human thymus. The CDR3 length is 16 residues. The germline V gene encodes CDR1 SGDLS and CDR2 YYNGEE. Unmatched junction bases numbered 5, after V lost 2 bases and J lost 3 bases. Profiled with immunoSEQ multiplex PCR; TCRdb holds only in-frame clones, not every one. In the table there are roughly 710,000 clones, around 85% of which are singletons. The same sample was also studied in work on human thymus T cells. That report notes: Thymus specimens were resections from corrective heart surgery. Related reports documented highly overlapping thymic repertoires among unrelated individuals.

The sequenced sample consisted of thymocytes. This TCR derives from a girl in the first two years of life with a congenital heart defect. The chain couples TRBV9 to TRBJ2-6; 7 bases fit TRBD2. The CDR3 reads CASSVKWEGGANVLTF. In nucleotides, the CDR3 is TGTGCCAGCAGCGTGAAGTGGGAGGGTGGGGCCAACGTCCTGACTTTC. The full variable domain, completed using reference TRBV9 and TRBJ2-6, is DSGVTQTPKHLITATGQRVTLRCSPRSGDLSVYWYQQSLDQGLQFLIQYYNGEERAKGNILERFSAQQFPDLHSELNLSSLELGDSALYFCASSVKWEGGANVLTFGAGSRLTVL.